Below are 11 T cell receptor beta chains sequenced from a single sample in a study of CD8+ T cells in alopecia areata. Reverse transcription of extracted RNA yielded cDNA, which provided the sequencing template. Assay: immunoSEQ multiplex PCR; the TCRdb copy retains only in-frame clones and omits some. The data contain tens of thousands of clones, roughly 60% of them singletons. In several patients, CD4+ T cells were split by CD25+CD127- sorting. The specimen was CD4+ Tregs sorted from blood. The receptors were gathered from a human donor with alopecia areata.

In DNA form, the CDR3 reads TGTGCCAGCAGCTTGGGAGGTTCTGGAAACACCATATATTTT. Encoded protein: CASSLGGSGNTIYF. The genes are TRBV5-4 and TRBJ1-3; D gene unclear. Germline-derived CDR1 and CDR2 are SGHNT and YYREEE (reference sequence). V lost 0 bases, J lost 1 base, and 5 bases lay in between. This CDR3 contains 14 residues. The complete variable domain, with remaining parts taken from reference TRBV5-4 and TRBJ1-3, reads ETGVTQSPTHLIKTRGQQVTLRCSSQSGHNTVSWYQQALGQGPQFIFQYYREEENGRGNFPPRFSGLQFPNYSSELNVNALELDDSALYLCASSLGGSGNTIYFGEGSWLTVV.

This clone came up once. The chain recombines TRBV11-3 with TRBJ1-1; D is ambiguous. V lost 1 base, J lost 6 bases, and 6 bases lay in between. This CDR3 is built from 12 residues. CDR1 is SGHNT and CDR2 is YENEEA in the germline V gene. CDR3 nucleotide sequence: TGTGCCAGCAGCTTAGTGTCCTCTGAAGCTTTCTTT. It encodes CASSLVSSEAFF.

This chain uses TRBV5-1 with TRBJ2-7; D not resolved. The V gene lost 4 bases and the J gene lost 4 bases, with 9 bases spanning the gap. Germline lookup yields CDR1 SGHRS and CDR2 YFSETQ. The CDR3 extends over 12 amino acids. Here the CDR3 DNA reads TGCGCCAGCAGCCTGGAAAGATACGAGCAGTACTTC. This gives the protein CASSLERYEQYF.

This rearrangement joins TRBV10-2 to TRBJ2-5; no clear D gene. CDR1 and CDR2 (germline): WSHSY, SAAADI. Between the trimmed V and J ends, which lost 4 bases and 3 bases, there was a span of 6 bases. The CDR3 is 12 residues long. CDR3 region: CASSGPEETQYF. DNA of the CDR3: TGCGCCAGCAGTGGCCCTGAAGAGACCCAGTACTTC.

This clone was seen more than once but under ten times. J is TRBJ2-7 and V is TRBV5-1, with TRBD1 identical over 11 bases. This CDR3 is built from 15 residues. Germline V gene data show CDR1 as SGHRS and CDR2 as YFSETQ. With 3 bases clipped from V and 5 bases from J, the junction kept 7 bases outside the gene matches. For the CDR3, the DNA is TGCGCCAGCAGCTGGCCGCGGGACAGGGGGGACGAGCAGTACTTC. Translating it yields CASSWPRDRGDEQYF.

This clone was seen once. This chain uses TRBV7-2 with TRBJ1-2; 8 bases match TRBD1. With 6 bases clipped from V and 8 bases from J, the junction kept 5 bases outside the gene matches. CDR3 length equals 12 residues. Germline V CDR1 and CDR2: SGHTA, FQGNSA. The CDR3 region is CASSPDRGGYTF. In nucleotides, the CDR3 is TGTGCCAGCAGTCCCGACAGGGGCGGCTACACCTTC.

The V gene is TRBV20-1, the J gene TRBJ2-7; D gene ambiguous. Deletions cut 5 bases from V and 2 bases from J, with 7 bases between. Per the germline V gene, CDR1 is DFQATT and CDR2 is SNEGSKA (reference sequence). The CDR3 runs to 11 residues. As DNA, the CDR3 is TGCAGTGCTTTCAGAACCTACGAGCAGTACTTC. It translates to CSAFRTYEQYF.

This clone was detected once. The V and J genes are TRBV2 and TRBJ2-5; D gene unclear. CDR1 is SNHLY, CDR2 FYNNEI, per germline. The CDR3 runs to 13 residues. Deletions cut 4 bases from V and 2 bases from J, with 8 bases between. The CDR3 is CASSGWRQETQYF. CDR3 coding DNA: TGTGCCAGCAGTGGGTGGCGGCAAGAGACCCAGTACTTC.

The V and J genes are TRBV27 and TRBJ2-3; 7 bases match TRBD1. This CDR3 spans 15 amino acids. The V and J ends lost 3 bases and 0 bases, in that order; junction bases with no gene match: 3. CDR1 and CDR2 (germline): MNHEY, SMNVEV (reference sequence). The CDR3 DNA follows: TGTGCCAGCAGTTTCAACAGGGGCAGCACAGATACGCAGTATTTT. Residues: CASSFNRGSTDTQYF.

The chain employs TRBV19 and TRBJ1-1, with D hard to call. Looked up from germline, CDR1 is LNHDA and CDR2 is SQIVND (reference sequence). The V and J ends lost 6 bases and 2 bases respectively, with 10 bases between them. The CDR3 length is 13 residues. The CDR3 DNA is TGTGCCAGTAGGCCCGCCCCCAACACTGAAGCTTTCTTT. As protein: CASRPAPNTEAFF.

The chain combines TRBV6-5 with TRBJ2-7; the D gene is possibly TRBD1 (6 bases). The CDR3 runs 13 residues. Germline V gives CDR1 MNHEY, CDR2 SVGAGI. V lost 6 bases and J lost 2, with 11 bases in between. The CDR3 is CASRTGTPYEQYF. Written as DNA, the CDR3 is TGTGCCAGCAGGACCGGGACACCCTACGAGCAGTACTTC.